These 3 T cell receptor beta chains came from one sample sequenced in a study of TIL therapy for anti-PD-1-resistant metastatic lung cancer. This was the immunoSEQ v3 assay. This table comes from immunoSEQ multiplex PCR, and its TCRdb copy is limited to in-frame clones, with some not included. Of around 20,000 clones in the sample, more than 60% are singletons; the top ten hold 6% to 8.5%. Noted time point: pre-treatment sample, taken before nivolumab and TIL therapy. Here the sequenced sample was blood, taken at baseline. The receptors derive from a person aged 25 to 85 with non-small cell lung cancer.

The CDR3 DNA follows: TGTGCCAGCACCCGGACAGGGACCGGAGATACGCAGTATTTT. It yields the protein CASTRTGTGDTQYF. J is TRBJ2-3 and V is TRBV2, with TRBD1 identical over 8 bases. Germline-derived CDR1 and CDR2 are SNHLY and FYNNEI. V dropped 7 bases and J dropped 5; count of bases not matched to a gene: 8. The CDR3 spans 14 residues.

The chain uses TRBV28 and TRBJ1-2; possibly TRBD1 for D (5 bases). From germline, CDR1 is MDHEN and CDR2 SYDVKM. V lost 6 bases to trimming and J lost 5 bases, with 19 bases between them. This CDR3 has 15 amino acids. CDR3 amino acids: CASRGDGAGVYGYTF. In nucleotides, the CDR3 is TGTGCCAGCAGGGGGGACGGCGCGGGTGTATATGGCTACACCTTC.

V gene TRBV11-3 combines with J gene TRBJ2-3; TRBD1 matches at 7 bases. Looked up from germline, CDR1 is SGHNT and CDR2 is YENEEA. V lost 4 bases and J lost 9; bases outside the gene matches: 10. The CDR3 sequence is 14 residues long. The CDR3 region has the DNA TGTGCCAGCAGCTCAGGACAGGCTTCCTCCACGCAGTATTTT. It is translated as CASSSGQASSTQYF.